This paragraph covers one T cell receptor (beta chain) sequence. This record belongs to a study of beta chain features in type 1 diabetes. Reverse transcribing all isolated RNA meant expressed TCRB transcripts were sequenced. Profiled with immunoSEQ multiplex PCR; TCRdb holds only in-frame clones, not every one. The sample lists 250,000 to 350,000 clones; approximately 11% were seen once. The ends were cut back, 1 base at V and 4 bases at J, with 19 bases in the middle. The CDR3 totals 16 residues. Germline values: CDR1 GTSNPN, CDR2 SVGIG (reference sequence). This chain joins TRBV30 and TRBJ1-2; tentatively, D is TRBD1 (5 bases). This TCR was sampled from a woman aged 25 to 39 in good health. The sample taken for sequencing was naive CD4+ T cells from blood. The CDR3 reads CAWSAPDSVVSYGYTF. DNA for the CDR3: TGTGCCTGGAGTGCCCCAGACAGCGTTGTCAGCTATGGCTACACCTTC.